This entry lists 16 T cell receptor beta chains sequenced from one sample in a study of early T cells in non-severe SARS-CoV-2 infection. One entry per CDR3 protein, called by TCRdb with MiXCR from the 5' RACE reads. The sample lists tens of thousands of distinct CDR3 sequences; around 5.2% were seen once. The sequenced sample consisted of whole blood. These receptors were taken from an adult who was a healthcare worker with PCR-confirmed SARS-CoV-2 infection or an uninfected control (not recorded which).

This clonotype was observed at least ten times. Written as DNA, the CDR3 is TGTGCCATCAGTGCAGGAGGGGCCTACGAGCAGTACTTC. Translated: CAISAGGAYEQYF. The J gene is TRBJ2-7, the V gene TRBV10-3, with TRBD2 as a possible D gene (6 bases). The CDR3 has 13 amino acids. Germline values: CDR1 ENHRY, CDR2 SYGVKD. The ends were cut back, 4 bases at V and 2 bases at J, with 9 bases in the middle.

This clonotype was observed many times. The gene calls are TRBV14 and TRBJ1-6; TRBD1 might be the D (6 bases). V was clipped by 0 bases and J by 7 bases, with 16 bases between them. The CDR3 is 17 amino acids. Germline CDR1 reads SGHDN; CDR2 reads FVKESK. CDR3 region: CASSQDRVGARNSPLHF. In nucleotides, the CDR3 is TGTGCCAGCAGCCAAGATCGTGTGGGGGCTAGGAATTCACCCCTCCACTTT.

This clonotype came up a few times. V and J are TRBV12-3 or TRBV12-4 and TRBJ1-4; D possibly corresponds to TRBD1 (6 bases). V shed 6 bases and J shed 6 bases, with 14 bases lying between them. CDR3 length: 14 amino acids. CDR3 nucleotides: TGTGCCAGCAGCCCCGACAGGAAAGATGAAAAACTGTTTTTT. This translates into CASSPDRKDEKLFF.

The V call is TRBV7-9, the J call TRBJ1-1; D unclear. The CDR3 contains 15 residues. The germline V and J ends were trimmed by 0 bases and 1 base, with 9 bases remaining between them. Germline lookup yields CDR1 SEHNR and CDR2 FQNEAQ (reference sequence). The CDR3 loop is CASSLALVQNTEAFF. The CDR3 nucleotides are TGTGCCAGCAGCTTAGCCCTCGTTCAGAACACTGAAGCTTTCTTT.

The V gene is TRBV7-2, the J gene TRBJ2-3; 12 nucleotides match TRBD2. The length of the CDR3 is 14 residues. V gave up 5 bases and J gave up 8 bases; unmatched junction bases: 5. The germline V gene has CDR1 SGHTA and CDR2 FQGNSA. The CDR3 DNA reads as TGTGCCAGCAGCCATCCGGGACTAGCGGGTACGCAGTATTTT. Its protein is CASSHPGLAGTQYF.

This clonotype was observed at least ten times. This chain uses TRBV15 with TRBJ2-4; D uncertain. The V and J ends lost 3 bases and 5 bases respectively, with 14 bases between them. This CDR3 has 15 amino acids. Germline values: CDR1 LNHNV, CDR2 YYDKDF (reference sequence). The CDR3 here is CATSSPTWWENIQYF. CDR3 DNA: TGTGCCACCAGCAGCCCTACTTGGTGGGAAAACATTCAGTACTTC.

This clonotype was seen more than once but under ten times. This sequence joins TRBV6-2 or TRBV6-3 and TRBJ1-5; weak D call: TRBD1 (5 bases). Germline V CDR1 and CDR2: MNHEY, SVGEGT. This CDR3 contains 15 residues. The V end lost 7 bases, the J end lost 4 bases, and 17 bases lay between the germline ends. The DNA for the CDR3 is TGTGCCAGCACCGCCGTAGTGGGGACGAATCAGCCCCAGCATTTT. As protein: CASTAVVGTNQPQHF.

The count of this clonotype is one. This sequence may be a read error, since a much larger clone differs from it by one base. V usage is TRBV12-3 or TRBV12-4 and J usage is TRBJ1-2; TRBD1 is a possible D gene (6 bases). CDR3 length: 15 residues. Deletions cut 6 bases from V and 5 bases from J, with 19 bases between. The CDR3 DNA follows: TGTGCCAGCAGCCTCCGGGACATGGAGCTATATGGCTACACCTTC. Protein sequence: CASSLRDMELYGYTF.

This clonotype was observed at least ten times. This chain uses TRBV7-6 with TRBJ2-2; unclear D gene. Germline V CDR1 and CDR2: SGHVS, FNYEAQ. The ends were cut back, 0 bases at V and 6 bases at J, with 5 bases in the middle. The CDR3 spans 13 residues. CDR3: CASSLAGSGELFF. CDR3 bases: TGTGCCAGCAGCTTAGCGGGGTCCGGGGAGCTGTTTTTT. Drawing the rest from reference TRBV7-6 and TRBJ2-2, the complete variable domain is GAGVSQSPRYKVTKRGQDVALRCDPISGHVSLYWYRQALGQGPEFLTYFNYEAQQDKSGLPNDRFSAERPEGSISTLTIQRTEQRDSAMYRCASSLAGSGELFFGEGSRLTVL.

This clonotype has ten or more counts. V and J are TRBV27 and TRBJ1-2, with D uncertain. Trimming removed 1 base at V and 7 bases at J, with 13 bases between. Germline assignment: CDR1 MNHEY and CDR2 SMNVEV (reference sequence). The CDR3 runs to 14 residues. CDR3 in DNA: TGTGCCAGCAGTTTATTCCCACTTCTAGGTGGCTACACCTTC. It is translated as CASSLFPLLGGYTF.

V gene TRBV20-1 combines with J gene TRBJ1-1; D remains ambiguous. The CDR3 is 11 amino acids. Trimming stripped 2 bases from V and 0 bases from J, with 1 base between. Germline lookup yields CDR1 DFQATT and CDR2 SNEGSKA (reference sequence). The CDR3 protein is CSARLNTEAFF. CDR3 nucleotide sequence: TGCAGTGCTAGATTGAACACTGAAGCTTTCTTT.

This clonotype was recorded at least ten times. The rearrangement links TRBV7-9 to TRBJ2-7, with D possibly TRBD1 on 5 matching bases. Trimming cost V 5 bases and J 0 bases, with 8 bases left between them. Germline lookup yields CDR1 SEHNR and CDR2 FQNEAQ (reference sequence). The CDR3 is 13 amino acids. CDR3 bases: TGTGCCAGCAGCAGACAGAGCTCCTACGAGCAGTACTTC. Its protein product is CASSRQSSYEQYF.

This clonotype was counted between two and nine times. The gene calls are TRBV6-2 or TRBV6-3 and TRBJ1-1; D gene uncertain. The ends were cut back, 2 bases at V and 4 bases at J, with 5 bases in the middle. This CDR3 contains 12 residues. Germline CDR1 MNHEY, CDR2 SVGEGT. The CDR3 is CASSYRVTEAFF. DNA of the CDR3: TGTGCCAGCAGTTACCGGGTCACTGAAGCTTTCTTT.

This clonotype was observed a few times. J is TRBJ1-3 and V is TRBV9; the D gene is possibly TRBD1 (6 bases). Trimming cost V 3 bases and J 2 bases, with 9 bases left between them. The CDR3 is 14 residues long. Germline assignment: CDR1 SGDLS and CDR2 YYNGEE. CDR3 coding DNA: TGTGCCAGCAGCGGAGGGGGTGCTGGAAACACCATATATTTT. Encoded protein: CASSGGGAGNTIYF.

The chain carries TRBV12-3 or TRBV12-4 and TRBJ1-6; D ambiguous. The length of the CDR3 is 13 residues. With 7 bases removed from V and 4 bases from J, the gap between germline ends came to 8 bases. The CDR3 nucleotides read TGTGCCAGCACCGGACGGTATAATTCACCCCTCCACTTT. As protein: CASTGRYNSPLHF.

This clonotype was seen ten or more times. This chain joins TRBV10-3 and TRBJ2-1, with 9 bases fitting TRBD2. This CDR3 has 14 residues. The germline V gene has CDR1 ENHRY and CDR2 SYGVKD. V lost 5 bases to trimming and J lost 7 bases; unmatched junction nucleotides: 6. The CDR3 DNA follows: TGTGCCATCAGTCGAACTAGCGGGCTGAATGAGCAGTTCTTC. Translating gives CAISRTSGLNEQFF.